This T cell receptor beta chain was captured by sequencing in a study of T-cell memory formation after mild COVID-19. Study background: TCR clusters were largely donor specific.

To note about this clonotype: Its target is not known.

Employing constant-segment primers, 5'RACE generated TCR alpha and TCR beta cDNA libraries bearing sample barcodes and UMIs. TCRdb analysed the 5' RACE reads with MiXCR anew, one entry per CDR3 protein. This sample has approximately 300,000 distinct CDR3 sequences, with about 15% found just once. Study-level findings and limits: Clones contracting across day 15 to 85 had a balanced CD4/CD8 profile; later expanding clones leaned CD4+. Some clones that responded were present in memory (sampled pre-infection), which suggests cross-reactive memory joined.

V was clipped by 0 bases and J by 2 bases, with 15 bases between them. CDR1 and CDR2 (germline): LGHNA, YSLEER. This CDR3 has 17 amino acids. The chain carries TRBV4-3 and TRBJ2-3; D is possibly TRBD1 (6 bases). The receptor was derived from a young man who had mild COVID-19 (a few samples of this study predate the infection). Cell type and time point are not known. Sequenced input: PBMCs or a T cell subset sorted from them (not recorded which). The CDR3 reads CASSQDQTQGHTDTQYF. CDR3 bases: TGCGCCAGCAGCCAAGATCAAACACAGGGACACACAGATACGCAGTATTTT.